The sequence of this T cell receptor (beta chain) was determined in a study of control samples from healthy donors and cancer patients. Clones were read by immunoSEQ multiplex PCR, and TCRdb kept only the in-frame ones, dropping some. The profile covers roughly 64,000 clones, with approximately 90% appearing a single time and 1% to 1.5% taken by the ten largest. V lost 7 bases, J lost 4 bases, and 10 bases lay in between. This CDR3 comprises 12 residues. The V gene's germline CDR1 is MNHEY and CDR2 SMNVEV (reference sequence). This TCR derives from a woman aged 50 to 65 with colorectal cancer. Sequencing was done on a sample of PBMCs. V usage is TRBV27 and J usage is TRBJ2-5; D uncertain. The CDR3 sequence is CASTPAPETQYF. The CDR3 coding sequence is TGTGCCAGCACCCCGGCCCCAGAGACCCAGTACTTC.